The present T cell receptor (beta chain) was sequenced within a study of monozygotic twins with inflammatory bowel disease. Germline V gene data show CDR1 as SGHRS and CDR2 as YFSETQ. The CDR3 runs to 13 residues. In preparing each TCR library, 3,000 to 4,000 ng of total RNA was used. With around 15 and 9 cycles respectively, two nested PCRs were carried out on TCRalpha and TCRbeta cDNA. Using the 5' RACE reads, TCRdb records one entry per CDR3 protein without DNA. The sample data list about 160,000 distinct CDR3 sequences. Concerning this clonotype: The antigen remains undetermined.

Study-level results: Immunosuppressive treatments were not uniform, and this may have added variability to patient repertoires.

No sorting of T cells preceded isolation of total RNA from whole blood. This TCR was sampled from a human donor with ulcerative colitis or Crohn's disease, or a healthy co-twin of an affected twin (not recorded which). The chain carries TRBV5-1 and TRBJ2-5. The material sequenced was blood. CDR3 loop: CASSLGGQGTQYF.